The 5 T cell receptor beta chains listed next were all sequenced from one sample in a study of shared clonotypes between healthy human individuals. Clones were sequenced by immunoSEQ multiplex PCR, and TCRdb holds only the in-frame ones, with some missing. In the table there are 950,000 to 1,100,000 clones, roughly 74% of which are singletons. Sequencing input: memory CD4+ T cells from PBMCs. Subset: CD45RA-negative fraction. These receptor sequences come from a young man in good health. Some clones in this sample may be carry-over from other donors' samples.

The chain recombines TRBV15 with TRBJ1-2, with 7 bases identical to TRBD1. The CDR3 has 15 amino acids. Germline V gene lookup returns CDR1 LNHNV and CDR2 YYDKDF (reference sequence). V was pared by 1 base and J by 3 bases, with 5 bases of the junction left unmatched. Written as DNA, the CDR3 is TGTGCCACCAGCAGAGGACAGGGTCTCGACTATGGCTACACCTTC. This encodes CATSRGQGLDYGYTF. The complete variable domain, with remaining parts taken from reference TRBV15 and TRBJ1-2, reads DAMVIQNPRYQVTQFGKPVTLSCSQTLNHNVMYWYQQKSSQAPKLLFHYYDKDFNNEADTPDNFQSRRPNTSFCFLDIRSPGLGDTAMYLCATSRGQGLDYGYTFGSGTRLTVV.

The chain combines TRBV4-2 with TRBJ2-1; 7 positions agree with TRBD2. The germline gives CDR1 LGHNA, CDR2 YNFKEQ. The CDR3 has 16 amino acids. Trimming took 0 bases from V and 8 from J; bases not matched to a gene: 10. Here the CDR3 DNA reads TGTGCCAGCAGCCAAGACTGGGTCGGGGGGTTCTATGAGCAGTTCTTC. Translating it yields CASSQDWVGGFYEQFF.

V gene TRBV4-1 combines with J gene TRBJ2-3, with D possibly matching TRBD2 (6 bases). The V gene lost 5 bases and the J gene lost 0 bases, with 12 bases spanning the gap. The germline V gene encodes CDR1 MGHRA and CDR2 YSYEKL. The CDR3 spans 15 residues. The CDR3 DNA sequence: TGCGCCAGCAGCTATAGCGGACTCAGCACAGATACGCAGTATTTT. This encodes CASSYSGLSTDTQYF.

About this clone itself: The same CDR3 is also encoded by other DNA sequences in this sample. The chain joins TRBV7-2 to TRBJ2-1, with TRBD2 matching over 15 bases. This CDR3 has 16 amino acids. Germline V gene lookup returns CDR1 SGHTA and CDR2 FQGNSA. V was clipped by 2 bases and J by 7 bases; unmatched bases: 3. The CDR3 here is CASSLLGLAGGNEQFF. CDR3 DNA sequence: TGTGCCAGCAGCTTACTGGGACTAGCGGGAGGAAATGAGCAGTTCTTC.

The rearrangement uses TRBV18 and TRBJ2-1, with 8 bases fitting TRBD2. The V gene's germline CDR1 is KGHSH and CDR2 LQKENI. The CDR3 has 14 amino acids. V lost 5 bases to trimming and J lost 12 bases; unmatched junction nucleotides: 12. The CDR3 region is CASSSRTSRGRQFF. The DNA of the CDR3 is TGTGCCAGCTCATCCCGGACTAGCCGCGGGCGGCAGTTCTTC.